This TCR beta chain emerged from a study of regulatory T cells in long-lasting Graves disease. Across the study: Newly diagnosed Graves' patients had under 3 months of antithyroid drugs.

Time point denoted: newly diagnosed GD, antithyroid drugs for less than 3 months. Preparation of the TCR library used RNA extracted from PBMCs. General study findings and limits: Newly diagnosed patients had higher TCR diversity than persistent Graves' patients did. There was favoring of TRBV28, TRBJ1-2 and TRBJ2-5 in persistent disease.

This clonotype was counted only a few times. The antigen is unknown. To make TCR beta libraries, researchers used iRepertoire HTBI primers and Arm-PCR of CDR3 regions. TCRdb redid the calling of the multiplex PCR reads with MiXCR, one entry per CDR3 protein. Counted here are approximately 400,000 distinct CDR3 sequences, about 15% occurring once; the ten biggest clones make up over 15%. After removal of 2 bases from V and 4 bases from J, the junction contained 3 bases not matched to a gene. Germline CDR1 MNHEY, CDR2 SMNVEV (reference sequence). This CDR3 is built from 14 residues. These records were also assigned to another study, of T cells in Graves' hyperthyroidism and ophthalmopathy.

This receptor was taken from a woman aged 25 to 45 with Graves disease. This specimen was peripheral blood mononuclear cells (PBMCs), taken at new diagnosis, from a patient treated with antithyroid drugs. The V and J genes are TRBV27 and TRBJ2-7; 9 bases fit TRBD2. The CDR3 reads CASSLLAGKYEQYF. CDR3 bases: TGTGCCAGCAGTTTACTAGCGGGAAAGTACGAGCAGTACTTC.